This T cell receptor (beta chain) was observed in a study of blood T cell repertoires in COVID-19. Study-wide context: Sample material is recorded as cDNA or gDNA derived from T cells, B-cell-depleted T cells, or PBMCs.

V lost 4 bases to trimming and J lost 8 bases, with 14 bases between them. Germline V gene data show CDR1 as MNHEY and CDR2 as SVGEGT. The CDR3 extends over 13 amino acids. Some clones are missing from TCRdb's copy, which holds only in-frame ones; the method was immunoSEQ multiplex PCR. Of 35,000 to 50,000 clones in the sample, approximately 86% were seen once. The sequenced sample was peripheral blood. This chain uses TRBV6-2 or TRBV6-3 with TRBJ1-2; D is perhaps TRBD1 (5 bases). This clonotype originated in a man aged 65-85 years with acute or convalescent COVID-19. DNA of the CDR3: TGTGCCAGCAGTTTCGCAGGGCAGTCCGGCTACACCTTC. It codes for CASSFAGQSGYTF.